This passage covers 9 T cell receptor beta chains from one sample sequenced in a study of shared clonotypes between healthy human individuals (dated by TCRdb to between 2020 and 2021). Library prep was done by the immunoSEQ multiplex PCR assay. Entries here come from immuneACCESS through TCRdb and include only in-frame sequences with V and J called. Some clones fail to appear in such tables; in the studies checked, an unresolved V gene covers under half of the shortfall, and the cause of the remainder is unknown. Recorded for this sample are about 2 million clones; roughly 95% of them occurred a single time. Clones ranked in the top ten supply 0.9% to 1.3% of the sample. CD8 naive samples were CD45RO-negative cells positively selected for CCR7, giving a CD45RA+CCR7+ population that excluded TemRA cells. The sample taken for sequencing was naive CD8+ T cells sorted from blood. The cell subset or site label here, explained by the study, means: CD45RA+CCR7+. The receptors here all came from a man between 18 and 29 years old in good health.

The V gene is TRBV30, the J gene TRBJ2-2, with D unclear. Germline V gene sequence: CDR1 GTSNPN, CDR2 SVGIG (reference sequence). This CDR3 is built from 13 residues. Trimming removed 4 bases at V and 1 base at J, with 7 bases between. The CDR3 bases are TGTGCCTGGAAACCCGGGAACACCGGGGAGCTGTTTTTT. It is translated as CAWKPGNTGELFF. The full variable domain, completed using reference TRBV30 and TRBJ2-2, is SQTIHQWPATLVQPVGSPLSLECTVEGTSNPNLYWYRQAAGRGLQLLFYSVGIGQISSEVPQNLSASRPQDRQFILSSKKLLLSDSGFYLCAWKPGNTGELFFGEGSRLTVL.

This chain joins TRBV4-1 and TRBJ1-5; tentatively, D is TRBD1 (5 bases). V was shortened by 1 base and J by 2 bases, with 12 bases between the two germline ends. This CDR3 spans 16 amino acids. Germline assignment: CDR1 MGHRA and CDR2 YSYEKL. Here the CDR3 reads CASSQGRGPGNQPQHF. CDR3 sequence (DNA): TGCGCCAGCAGCCAAGGAAGGGGCCCGGGCAATCAGCCCCAGCATTTT.

The chain carries TRBV28 and TRBJ1-6; D gene ambiguous. This CDR3 comprises 16 residues. Trimming left V 3 bases short and J 6 bases short, with 15 bases between. Germline V gives CDR1 MDHEN, CDR2 SYDVKM. The CDR3 is CASSFGNTDVNSPLHF. CDR3 DNA sequence: TGTGCCAGCAGTTTTGGGAACACGGACGTTAATTCACCCCTCCACTTT.

This chain uses TRBV7-9 with TRBJ2-7; 7 positions match TRBD2. Germline assignment: CDR1 SEHNR and CDR2 FQNEAQ (reference sequence). The CDR3 loop spans 15 amino acids. Losses at the gene ends were 1 base for V and 1 base for J; bases not matched to a gene: 4. The CDR3 coding sequence is TGTGCCAGCAGCTTAGTGGGAGGGCCTTCCTACGAGCAGTACTTC. Protein product: CASSLVGGPSYEQYF.

Comment on this clone: Other nucleotide sequences in the sample specify the same CDR3. The V gene is TRBV7-6, the J gene TRBJ2-1; tentatively, D is TRBD1 or TRBD2 (6 bases each). Germline assignment: CDR1 SGHVS and CDR2 FNYEAQ. The CDR3 contains 12 residues. V lost 6 bases to trimming and J lost 10 bases, with 13 bases between them. The CDR3 loop is CASSLGGSEQFF. CDR3 coding DNA: TGTGCCAGCAGTCTCGGGGGCTCGGAGCAGTTCTTC.

This clone was seen a single time. The V gene is TRBV6-5, the J gene TRBJ2-1, with D perhaps matching TRBD1 (6 bases). The V and J ends lost 0 bases and 10 bases respectively, with 13 bases between them. The CDR3 extends over 14 amino acids. CDR1 is MNHEY, CDR2 SVGAGI, per germline. CDR3 coding DNA: TGTGCCAGCAGTTACTCGTATGCAGGGGACGAGCAGTTCTTC. The encoded protein is CASSYSYAGDEQFF.

The rearrangement links TRBV14 to TRBJ2-7; no clear D. Trimming removed 3 bases at V and 2 bases at J, with 8 bases between. Germline CDR1 reads SGHDN; CDR2 reads FVKESK. This CDR3 has 13 residues. This chain's CDR3 is CASSHRVPYEQYF. The CDR3 bases are TGTGCCAGCAGCCATCGCGTCCCCTACGAGCAGTACTTC.

The rearrangement joins TRBV2 to TRBJ2-5, with 16 bases matching TRBD2. Germline assignment: CDR1 SNHLY and CDR2 FYNNEI. J gave up 5 bases and V 7 bases, and 4 bases lay outside the gene matches. This CDR3 is 15 amino acids long. The CDR3 nucleotides are TGTGCCAGCAAGGGACTAGCGGGAGGGGTCGAGACCCAGTACTTC. Protein product: CASKGLAGGVETQYF.

J is TRBJ2-3 and V is TRBV10-2; D tentatively reads TRBD1 or TRBD2 (5 bases each). This CDR3 region has 16 residues. Germline lookup yields CDR1 WSHSY and CDR2 SAAADI. V shed 2 bases and J shed 2 bases, with 14 bases lying between them. CDR3 residues: CASSEGTDGTTDTQYF. The CDR3 DNA sequence: TGCGCCAGCAGTGAGGGGACGGACGGAACCACAGATACGCAGTATTTT.